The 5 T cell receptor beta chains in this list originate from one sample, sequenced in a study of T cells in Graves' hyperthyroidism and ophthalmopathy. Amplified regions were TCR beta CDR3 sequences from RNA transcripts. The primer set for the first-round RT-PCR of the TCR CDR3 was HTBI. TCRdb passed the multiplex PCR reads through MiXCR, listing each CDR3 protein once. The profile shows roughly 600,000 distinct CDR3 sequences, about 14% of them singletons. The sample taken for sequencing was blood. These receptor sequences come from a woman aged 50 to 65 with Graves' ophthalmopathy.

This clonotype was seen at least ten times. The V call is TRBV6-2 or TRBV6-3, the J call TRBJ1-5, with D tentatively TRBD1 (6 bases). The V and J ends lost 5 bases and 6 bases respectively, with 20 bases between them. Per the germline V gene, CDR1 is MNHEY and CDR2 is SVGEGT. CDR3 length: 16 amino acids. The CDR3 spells CASSHGRQAQGQPQHF. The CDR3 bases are TGTGCCAGCAGTCACGGTCGACAGGCCCAAGGTCAGCCCCAGCATTTT.

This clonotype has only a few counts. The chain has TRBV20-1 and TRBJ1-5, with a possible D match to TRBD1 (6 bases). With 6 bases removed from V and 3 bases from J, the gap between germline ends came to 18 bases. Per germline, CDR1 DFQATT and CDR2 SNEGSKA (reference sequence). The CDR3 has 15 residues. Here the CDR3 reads CSASGGQPSNQPQHF. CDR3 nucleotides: TGCAGTGCGTCGGGAGGACAGCCCTCCAATCAGCCCCAGCATTTT.

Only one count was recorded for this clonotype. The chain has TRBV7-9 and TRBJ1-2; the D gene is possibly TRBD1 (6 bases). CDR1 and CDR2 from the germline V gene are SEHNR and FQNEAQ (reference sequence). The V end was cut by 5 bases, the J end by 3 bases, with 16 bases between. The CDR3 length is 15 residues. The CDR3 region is CASSNNRAGYYGYTF. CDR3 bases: TGTGCCAGCAGCAACAACAGGGCCGGGTACTATGGCTACACCTTC.

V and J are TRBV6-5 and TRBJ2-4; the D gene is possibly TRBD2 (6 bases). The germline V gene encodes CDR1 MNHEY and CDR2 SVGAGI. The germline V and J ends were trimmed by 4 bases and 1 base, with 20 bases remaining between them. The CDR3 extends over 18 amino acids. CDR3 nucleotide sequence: TGTGCCAGCAGTTTATCGTCGGGGGTTTCTTTGGCCAAAAACATTCAGTACTTC. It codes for CASSLSSGVSLAKNIQYF.

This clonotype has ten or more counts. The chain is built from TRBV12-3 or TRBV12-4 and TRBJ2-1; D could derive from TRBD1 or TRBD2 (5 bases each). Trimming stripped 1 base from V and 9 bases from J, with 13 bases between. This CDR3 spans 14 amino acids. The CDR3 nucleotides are TGTGCCAGCAGTTTAGGTAGGGGAGTGGCTGAGCAGTTCTTC. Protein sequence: CASSLGRGVAEQFF.